This is a list of T cell receptor beta chains from one sample in a study of T-cell reconstitution after alpha-beta-depleted transplantation in children. TCRdb recomputed calls from the PCR reads with MiXCR, one row per CDR3 protein. The sample has approximately 800,000 distinct CDR3 sequences; 16% are singletons. Source: PBMCs, mostly from graft donor cells, taken 360 days after TCRalphabeta/CD19-depleted stem cell transplant. The receptors stem from a male patient younger than 18 who had a stem cell transplant for acute lymphoblastic leukemia, so the T cells may come from the graft donor. The CDR3 runs from the conserved cysteine through the conserved F or W. The D gene is left open where the match is weak. For some rows the clone size is stated as once, few or many, or as a class when expanded; others skip it.

CDR3 DNA	CDR3 protein	clone size	J gene	D gene	V gene
TGCGCCAGCAGCTTTGCGGGAGAATTACAAGAGACCCAGTACTTC	CASSFAGELQETQYF	many	TRBJ2-5	TRBD2	TRBV5-1
TGCGCCAGCAGCCTAGGGGACAGGGCGCGACCAGGCACCGGGGAGCTGTTTTTT	CASSLGDRARPGTGELFF	.	TRBJ2-2	TRBD1	TRBV5-1
TGTGCCAGCAGCCAAGAGGATCTTACCTCCGGGACAAGAGTATGGACCGGGGAGCTGTTTTTT	CASSQEDLTSGTRVWTGELFF	.	TRBJ2-2	.	TRBV3-1
TGTGCCTGGAGTGTAGGGTCTAACAATGAGCAGTTCTTC	CAWSVGSNNEQFF	.	TRBJ2-1	.	TRBV30
TGTGCCAGCAGGTTATTCCTAGACAGGGATAACACCGGGGAGCTGTTTTTT	CASRLFLDRDNTGELFF	.	TRBJ2-2	TRBD1	TRBV7-9
TGTGCCAGCAGGCCACCTGGAGAGACCCAGTACTTC	CASRPPGETQYF	few	TRBJ2-5	.	TRBV27
TGTGCCAGCAGCCAGGATCCGGGAAGCACAGATACGCAGTATTTT	CASSQDPGSTDTQYF	.	TRBJ2-3	.	TRBV3-1
TGCAGTGCACCGGGACAGGGCTACACAGATACGCAGTATTTT	CSAPGQGYTDTQYF	few	TRBJ2-3	TRBD1	TRBV20-1
TGTGCCAGCGTTAAGACGGCAGGGGCTATCTACGAGCAGTACTTC	CASVKTAGAIYEQYF	.	TRBJ2-7	.	TRBV6-5
TGTGCCAGCAGCTTCGCCCGGGGAGGCGGGAGAAGTGAAACCGGGGAGCTGTTTTTT	CASSFARGGGRSETGELFF	.	TRBJ2-2	TRBD2	TRBV7-2
TGCGCCAGCAGCCCCTGGACTAGCGGGAGGTCCCCGGATACGCAGTATTTT	CASSPWTSGRSPDTQYF	.	TRBJ2-3	TRBD2	TRBV5-1
TGCGCCAGCAGCCAAGGCCCCACAGGGACCGGGGAGCTGTTTTTT	CASSQGPTGTGELFF	few	TRBJ2-2	.	TRBV4-1
TGTGCCATCAGTGATAGGCAGGGGGGTACTTCACCCCTCCACTTT	CAISDRQGGTSPLHF	.	TRBJ1-6	TRBD1	TRBV10-3
TGCGCCAGCAGCCAAGGGTGGTGGAGGGGCGCCTACGAGCAGTACTTC	CASSQGWWRGAYEQYF	.	TRBJ2-7	.	TRBV4-1
TGTGCCAGCAGCCTCCCCGGCGGGAGCCCTCCCCAAGAGACCCAGTACTTC	CASSLPGGSPPQETQYF	.	TRBJ2-5	TRBD2	TRBV4-2
TGCAGCGTTGTAAGGGACGGGAGAGGGGCCGGGGAGCTGTTTTTT	CSVVRDGRGAGELFF	.	TRBJ2-2	.	TRBV29-1
TGTGCCAGCAGTTACTCTTTGCGGGGGCGTGAGACTGAAGCTTTCTTT	CASSYSLRGRETEAFF	.	TRBJ1-1	.	TRBV6-5
TGTGCCAGCAGCTTCAGACTAGCGGAAAGGGGTGGAGATACGCAGTATTTT	CASSFRLAERGGDTQYF	few	TRBJ2-3	TRBD2	TRBV5-6
TGTGCCAGCAGCTTAAGGCAGGGACTTCTCACAGATACGCAGTATTTT	CASSLRQGLLTDTQYF	.	TRBJ2-3	.	TRBV11-1
TGCGCCAGCAGCCCCGACATTCGCCCCTACACTGAAGCTTTCTTT	CASSPDIRPYTEAFF	few	TRBJ1-1	.	TRBV5-1
TGTGCCAGCAGCGTAGAGTTGGGAGTGTCGACAGATACGCAGTATTTT	CASSVELGVSTDTQYF	few	TRBJ2-3	.	TRBV9
TGCAGTGTAGGCCGCACCAATCAGCCCCAGCATTTT	CSVGRTNQPQHF	.	TRBJ1-5	.	TRBV20-1
TGCGCCAGCTCAAGGACAGGACCCCAAGAGACCCAGTACTTC	CASSRTGPQETQYF	.	TRBJ2-5	TRBD1	TRBV4-1
TGTGCCAGCAGGGGGACAGGGTATGGCTACACCTTC	CASRGTGYGYTF	.	TRBJ1-2	TRBD1	TRBV27
TGTGCCAGCAGTAAAACGACTACGACTAGCGGGGGAGAGACCCAGTACTTC	CASSKTTTTSGGETQYF	few	TRBJ2-5	TRBD2	TRBV7-3
TGCAGTGCTACTGGACAGGGGGCCTATCATAGCAATCAGCCCCAGCATTTT	CSATGQGAYHSNQPQHF	.	TRBJ1-5	TRBD1	TRBV20-1
TGTGCCAGCTCACCAAACGGACAGAAAAACATTCAGTACTTC	CASSPNGQKNIQYF	.	TRBJ2-4	.	TRBV18
TGTGCCAGCAGCCCCTGGACTCAAACGAACGCCGGGGAGCTGTTTTTT	CASSPWTQTNAGELFF	.	TRBJ2-2	.	TRBV7-9
TGTGCCAGCAGCCCGGGCAGGGGATCCTTCTACGAGCAGTACTTC	CASSPGRGSFYEQYF	.	TRBJ2-7	.	TRBV11-2
TGTGCCAGCAGCCCGATAGCGGGAGAGCACAATGAGCAGTTCTTC	CASSPIAGEHNEQFF	few	TRBJ2-1	TRBD2	TRBV7-8
TGTGCCAGCGAACAGGGGGGGTTATCTAACAATGAGCAGTTCTTC	CASEQGGLSNNEQFF	few	TRBJ2-1	.	TRBV27
TGTGCCTGGAGCGGTCATAGGGGTACGCAGTATTTT	CAWSGHRGTQYF	.	TRBJ2-3	.	TRBV30
TGCGCCAGCAGCTTGGTCTTAGCAGGGGGTAACGTAGAAGCTTTCTTT	CASSLVLAGGNVEAFF	.	TRBJ1-1	TRBD1	TRBV5-1
TGTGCCAGCAGCCTAGGACTAGCTGATGAGCAGTTCTTC	CASSLGLADEQFF	many	TRBJ2-1	TRBD2	TRBV7-6
TGCAGTGTCAGGGCACGTCTGAACACTGAAGCTTTCTTT	CSVRARLNTEAFF	.	TRBJ1-1	.	TRBV20-1
TGTGCCAGCTCTCAATCAGGGAATACCAAAAACATTCAGTACTTC	CASSQSGNTKNIQYF	few	TRBJ2-4	.	TRBV18
TGTGCCAGCAGCGGTGGGAACAGGGGGACGCTAGGACTAGCGGGACAAGAGACCCAGTACTTC	CASSGGNRGTLGLAGQETQYF	few	TRBJ2-5	TRBD2	TRBV7-8
TGTGCCAGCAGAACCTTCGAGCGTAGCACGCAGTTCTTC	CASRTFERSTQFF	many	TRBJ2-1	.	TRBV12-3/TRBV12-4
TGCGCCAGCAGCCAATACACCGCCCGGGGAGCTAATGAAAAACTGTTTTTT	CASSQYTARGANEKLFF	.	TRBJ1-4	.	TRBV4-1
TGTGCCAGCAGCCCCCCGGAGGGTTCTAACTATGGCTACACCTTC	CASSPPEGSNYGYTF	many	TRBJ1-2	.	TRBV4-2
TGTGCCAGCAGCATCGACTGGCCCTACGAGCAGTACTTC	CASSIDWPYEQYF	few	TRBJ2-7	.	TRBV14
TGCAGCGTTGGGGGGACACCCCTGAGAGCGGAGGGGTACAGTGAGCAGTTCTTC	CSVGGTPLRAEGYSEQFF	.	TRBJ2-1	.	TRBV29-1
TGTGCCAGCACCCGCCGGGAGATGGGGCCCACTGAAGCTTTCTTT	CASTRREMGPTEAFF	.	TRBJ1-1	.	TRBV7-2
TGTGCCAGCAGTTTATCGGGGACAACCAATGAGCAGTTCTTC	CASSLSGTTNEQFF	few	TRBJ2-1	.	TRBV27
TGTGCCAGCAGTTGGTTCGGGAGTCAGGAGACCCAGTACTTC	CASSWFGSQETQYF	.	TRBJ2-5	.	TRBV6-5
TGTGCCAGCAGTGAATGGCCCCCAGCGGGAGATGAGCAGTTCTTC	CASSEWPPAGDEQFF	few	TRBJ2-1	TRBD2	TRBV25-1
TGTGGAACGGTAGTCCCTTGCGGGGAGCTGTTTTTT	CGTVVPCGELFF	few	TRBJ2-2	.	TRBV7-7
TGTGCCAGCAGCCCGACAGCTTCTAATTCACCCCTCCACTTT	CASSPTASNSPLHF	many	TRBJ1-6	.	TRBV3-1
TGCGCCAGCAGGCGTGTGACTAGCGAACCGGAGACCCAGTACTTC	CASRRVTSEPETQYF	.	TRBJ2-5	TRBD2	TRBV5-1
TGTGCCAGCAGCCCTCCCTTCGGGAGTGGAAAGACCCAGTACTTC	CASSPPFGSGKTQYF	.	TRBJ2-5	.	TRBV6-1
TGCGCCAGCAGCCAAGATCTCCTCCACAGGGTAGGCTACGAGCAGTACTTC	CASSQDLLHRVGYEQYF	.	TRBJ2-7	.	TRBV4-1
TGTGCCAGCAGCTCACTGGGACTAGGCGTTATCCAACAAGAGACCCAGTACTTC	CASSSLGLGVIQQETQYF	few	TRBJ2-5	TRBD2	TRBV3-1
TGTGCCAGCACCATACCGGGGAGGGGGTCCGGGGAGCTGTTTTTT	CASTIPGRGSGELFF	.	TRBJ2-2	.	TRBV7-6
TGTGCCAGCAGCTTAGGATTACCAGGGCCCCTTTCCTACGAGCAGTACTTC	CASSLGLPGPLSYEQYF	few	TRBJ2-7	.	TRBV13
TGCGCCAGCAGCTTAGCGACAGGGGTCCGTGAAGCTTTCTTT	CASSLATGVREAFF	few	TRBJ1-1	TRBD1	TRBV5-1